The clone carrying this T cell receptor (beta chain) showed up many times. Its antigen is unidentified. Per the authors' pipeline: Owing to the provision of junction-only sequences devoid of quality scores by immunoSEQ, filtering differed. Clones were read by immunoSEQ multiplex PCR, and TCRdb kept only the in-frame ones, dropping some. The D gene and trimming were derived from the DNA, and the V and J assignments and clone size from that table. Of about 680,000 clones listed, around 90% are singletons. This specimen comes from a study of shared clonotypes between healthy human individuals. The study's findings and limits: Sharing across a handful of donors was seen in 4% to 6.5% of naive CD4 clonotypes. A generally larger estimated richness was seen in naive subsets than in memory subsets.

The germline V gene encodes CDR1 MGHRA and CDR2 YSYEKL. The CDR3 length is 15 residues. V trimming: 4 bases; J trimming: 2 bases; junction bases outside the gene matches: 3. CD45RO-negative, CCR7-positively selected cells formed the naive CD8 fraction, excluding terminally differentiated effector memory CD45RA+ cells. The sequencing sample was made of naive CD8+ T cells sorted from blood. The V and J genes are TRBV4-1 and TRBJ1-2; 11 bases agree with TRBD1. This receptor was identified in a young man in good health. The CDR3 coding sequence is TGCGCCAGCAGCCTCCGGACAGGGGGCAACTATGGCTACACCTTC. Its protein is CASSLRTGGNYGYTF.